This TCR beta chain was recovered during a study of T cells in Graves' hyperthyroidism and ophthalmopathy. Uncontrolled infection, other autoimmune disease, pregnancy and lactation each barred patients from inclusion. Source material for PBMCs was 10 ml fresh peripheral blood. This clonotype was observed at least ten times. TCR beta CDR3 region amplification was performed from RNA transcripts. In the first-round RT-PCR of the TCR CDR3, the HTBI primer set was used. One entry per CDR3 protein, called by TCRdb with MiXCR from the multiplex PCR reads. The sample comprises some 510,000 distinct CDR3 sequences, more than 20% of which are singletons, and around 27% rests with the top ten. Source material: blood. This sequence was found in a young man with Graves' hyperthyroidism.

CDR3 bases: TGTGCCAGTCGCGACTCGAACACCGGGGAGCTGTTTTTT. This gives the protein CASRDSNTGELFF. The rearrangement links TRBV6-5 to TRBJ2-2; unclear D gene. The V and J ends lost 9 bases and 0 bases respectively, with 8 bases between them. Germline assignment: CDR1 MNHEY and CDR2 SVGAGI. This CDR3 spans 13 amino acids.